These T cell receptor beta chains were read from a single sample in a study of CD8+ T cells in alopecia areata. TCRdb keeps only in-frame clones here, not all; method: immunoSEQ multiplex PCR. The data show approximately 200,000 clones, 40% to 45% seen once. Sequencing used CD4+ T cells sorted from blood, obtained at roughly week 38, from a patient treated with tofacitinib. These receptor sequences come from a human donor with alopecia areata. CDR3s include the opening cysteine and the closing phenylalanine or tryptophan. The order of the fields is clone size, V gene, J gene, D gene, CDR3 protein, CDR3 DNA. D genes are given only for firm matches. The size field is filled for only some rows; it gives once, few, many or a size class.

clone_size: .; v_call: TRBV5-1; j_call: TRBJ2-3; d_call: .; cdr3_aa: CASSTRQGSDTQYF; cdr3_nt: TGCGCCAGCAGCACGAGGCAGGGCTCAGATACGCAGTATTTT
clone_size: .; v_call: TRBV30; j_call: TRBJ2-2; d_call: TRBD2; cdr3_aa: CAWSLSGRKTGELFF; cdr3_nt: TGTGCCTGGAGTCTGAGCGGGAGAAAAACCGGGGAGCTGTTTTTT
clone_size: few; v_call: TRBV19; j_call: TRBJ2-1; d_call: .; cdr3_aa: CASSNIAANEQFF; cdr3_nt: TGTGCCAGTAGTAATATAGCGGCGAATGAGCAGTTCTTC
clone_size: .; v_call: TRBV19; j_call: TRBJ2-2; d_call: TRBD1; cdr3_aa: CASSMVIGGLDRATGELFF; cdr3_nt: TGTGCCAGTAGTATGGTCATTGGCGGGCTTGACAGGGCCACCGGGGAGCTGTTTTTT
clone_size: once; v_call: TRBV5-4; j_call: TRBJ2-3; d_call: TRBD1; cdr3_aa: CASSANTGGRTQYF; cdr3_nt: TGTGCCAGCAGCGCGAACACAGGGGGTAGGACGCAGTATTTT
clone_size: .; v_call: TRBV4-3; j_call: TRBJ2-3; d_call: .; cdr3_aa: CASSQVPTGGTDTQYF; cdr3_nt: TGCGCCAGCAGCCAAGTGCCCACCGGGGGCACAGATACGCAGTATTTT
clone_size: few; v_call: TRBV5-1; j_call: TRBJ2-1; d_call: .; cdr3_aa: CASSLEGLPRQGSYNEQFF; cdr3_nt: TGCGCCAGCAGCTTGGAAGGACTTCCAAGGCAGGGCTCCTACAATGAGCAGTTCTTC
clone_size: .; v_call: TRBV5-1; j_call: TRBJ2-1; d_call: TRBD2; cdr3_aa: CASSPGLAYNEQFF; cdr3_nt: TGCGCCAGCAGTCCGGGACTAGCTTACAATGAGCAGTTCTTC
clone_size: once; v_call: TRBV25-1; j_call: TRBJ2-7; d_call: TRBD1; cdr3_aa: CASGDRDRAYEQYF; cdr3_nt: TGTGCCAGCGGGGACCGGGACAGGGCCTACGAGCAGTACTTC
clone_size: few; v_call: TRBV29-1; j_call: TRBJ2-1; d_call: .; cdr3_aa: CSVTGDGNNEQFF; cdr3_nt: TGCAGCGTGACGGGAGACGGTAACAATGAGCAGTTCTTC
clone_size: .; v_call: TRBV30; j_call: TRBJ2-7; d_call: TRBD2; cdr3_aa: CAWSVLAGGYEQYF; cdr3_nt: TGTGCCTGGAGTGTACTAGCGGGGGGCTACGAGCAGTACTTC